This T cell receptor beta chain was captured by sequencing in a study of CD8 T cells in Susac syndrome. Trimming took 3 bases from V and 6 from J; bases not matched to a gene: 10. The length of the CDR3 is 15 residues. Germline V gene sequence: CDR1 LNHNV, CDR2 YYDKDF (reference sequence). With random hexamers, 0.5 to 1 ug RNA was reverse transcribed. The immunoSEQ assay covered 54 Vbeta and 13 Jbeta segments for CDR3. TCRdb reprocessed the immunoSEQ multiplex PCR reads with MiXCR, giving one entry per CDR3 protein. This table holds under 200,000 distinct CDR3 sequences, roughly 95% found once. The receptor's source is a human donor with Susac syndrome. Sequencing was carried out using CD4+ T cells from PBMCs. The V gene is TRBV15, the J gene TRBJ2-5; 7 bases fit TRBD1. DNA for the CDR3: TGTGCCACCAGCAGGGGTAACAGGGGTGGCAAGACCCAGTACTTC. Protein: CATSRGNRGGKTQYF.